The rows below give T cell receptor beta chains drawn from one sample of a study of T cells after yellow fever vaccination. TCRdb analysed the 5' RACE reads with MiXCR anew, one entry per CDR3 protein. The top ten clones hold 18% of a sample with around 360,000 distinct CDR3 sequences, 11% of them seen once. This sample comprised PBMCs, obtained on the day of the first yellow fever vaccination. These receptor sequences come from a man between 18 and 29 years old who received the YFV17D yellow fever vaccine. The CDR3 runs from the conserved cysteine through the conserved F or W. A D gene is named only where the DNA matches it firmly. Only part of the rows carry a size: once, few, many, or a class if the clone is expanded.

j_call | clone_size | d_call | v_call | cdr3_nt | cdr3_aa
TRBJ2-1 | many | TRBD1 | TRBV24-1 | TGTGCCACCAGTGATCAACCCTACGGACAGGGAGGAACTAATGAGCAGTTCTTC | CATSDQPYGQGGTNEQFF
TRBJ2-5 | - | TRBD2 | TRBV7-9 | TGTGCCAGCAGCTTAGAGATGGAGACTAGCGGGTCGGAGACCCAGTACTTC | CASSLEMETSGSETQYF
TRBJ1-5 | few | - | TRBV12-3/TRBV12-4 | TGTGCCAGCACGCCAGGGAGCGGCAATCAGCCCCAGCATTTT | CASTPGSGNQPQHF
TRBJ2-3 | - | - | TRBV24-1 | TGTGCCACAGAAAGTCGGGACTCCGGGTTGTGGGGTACGCAGTATTTT | CATESRDSGLWGTQYF
TRBJ1-2 | - | - | TRBV7-2 | TGTGCCAGCAGCTTAGCGGGAACAGCTAACTATGGCTACACCTTC | CASSLAGTANYGYTF
TRBJ2-3 | few | TRBD2 | TRBV13 | TGTGCCAGCAGCTCGGGACTAGCGGGGGAAATCGATACGCAGTATTTT | CASSSGLAGEIDTQYF
TRBJ1-5 | - | TRBD1 | TRBV4-1 | TGCGCCAGCAGCCAAGAAGGGGACAGGGACCTTAATCAGCCCCAGCATTTT | CASSQEGDRDLNQPQHF
TRBJ1-1 | - | - | TRBV7-9 | TGTGCCAGCAGCTTACAGGGCAAGAACACTGAAGCTTTCTTT | CASSLQGKNTEAFF
TRBJ2-2 | - | TRBD2 | TRBV20-1 | TGCAGTGCTAGAGAGGAAGCGGGGCTAAACACCGGGGAGCTGTTTTTT | CSAREEAGLNTGELFF
TRBJ2-1 | - | - | TRBV5-6 | TGTGCCAGCAGGTTTTACCTCAGGGTCAATGAGCAGTTCTTC | CASRFYLRVNEQFF
TRBJ1-1 | few | - | TRBV5-1 | TGCGCCAGCAGCACGGGGACGGCGAACACTGAAGCTTTCTTT | CASSTGTANTEAFF
TRBJ2-7 | - | TRBD1 | TRBV5-4 | TGTGCCAGCAGCCCTGGGACAGATTATAGCTCCTACGAGCAGTACTTC | CASSPGTDYSSYEQYF
TRBJ1-3 | many | TRBD1 | TRBV12-3/TRBV12-4 | TGTGCCAGCAGCTACGGACAGGGCGAAAACACCATATATTTT | CASSYGQGENTIYF
TRBJ2-5 | few | - | TRBV5-1 | TGCGCCAGCAGGGAGGTTAAGGGGTCCCAAGAGACCCAGTACTTC | CASREVKGSQETQYF
TRBJ2-2 | - | TRBD1 | TRBV5-1 | TGCGCCAGCAGCTTGGGCCCCCAGGGGGCAGGCACCGGGGAGCTGTTTTTT | CASSLGPQGAGTGELFF